This T cell receptor (beta chain) was found in a study of CD8+CD57+ T cells in acquired aplastic anemia. Whole-study findings and limits: It was found that fewer than 35 CD8+ CDR3 sequences were shared between patients and controls. Patients and controls were not found to differ significantly in CD8+ Simpson's diversity.

Genomic DNA acted as the template from which TCR beta VDJ combination and CDR3 sequence profiling were carried out. MiXCR, applied by TCRdb to the reads, yields one record per CDR3 protein. The repertoire holds about 170,000 distinct CDR3 sequences, with 60% to 70% as singletons. In regard to this clonotype: Its matching antigen is unknown.

Germline V gene lookup returns CDR1 ENHRY and CDR2 SYGVKD. The CDR3 runs to 13 residues. V was cut by 5 bases and J by 2 bases, with 10 bases left in between. This chain uses TRBV10-3 with TRBJ2-7, with D tentatively TRBD1 or TRBD2 (5 bases each). Sequencing was done on a sample of sorted CD4+, CD8+, or CD8+CD57+ T cells (not recorded which) from PBMCs. The origin of this receptor is a human donor in good health. This CDR3 reads CAISRGLAYEQYF. The CDR3 DNA is TGTGCCATCAGTCGGGGCCTAGCCTACGAGCAGTACTTC.